The entry that follows covers one T cell receptor beta chain sequence. Clones were read by immunoSEQ multiplex PCR, and TCRdb kept only the in-frame ones, dropping some. Of some 13,000 clones detected, roughly 89% appear once; the ten largest clones hold 1.5% to 2%. The CDR3 length is 14 residues. CDR1 SGHRS and CDR2 YFSETQ come from the germline V gene. Trimming removed 0 bases from V and 10 bases from J, with 14 bases in between. The sample belongs to a study of T cells in narcolepsy. The receptor's source is a human donor with narcolepsy. V gene TRBV5-1 combines with J gene TRBJ2-1; no clear D gene. Sequences were obtained from CD45RA- memory CD4+ T cells from PBMCs. The CDR3 DNA follows: TGCGCCAGCAGCTTGGGACTCCCGAACGTCGAGCAGTTCTTC. Translated: CASSLGLPNVEQFF.